Each of the 30 T cell receptor beta chains below was sequenced from the same sample in a study of Tregs in tolerant kidney transplant recipients. Clones were sequenced by immunoSEQ multiplex PCR, and TCRdb holds only the in-frame ones, with some missing. The repertoire holds about 110,000 clones, with 90% as singletons. The starting material was CD4+ T cells from blood, obtained before the transplant. Receptor source: a human donor who received a combined kidney and bone marrow transplant.

The genes are TRBV11-3 and TRBJ2-5; 7 positions agree with TRBD1. V lost 4 bases to trimming and J lost 2 bases; unmatched junction nucleotides: 1. The CDR3 covers 13 residues. Germline CDR1 SGHNT, CDR2 YENEEA. CDR3 residues: CASSSGGQETQYF. The CDR3 DNA reads TGTGCCAGCAGCTCAGGGGGACAAGAGACCCAGTACTTC. Full variable domain (rest looked up from reference TRBV11-3 and TRBJ2-5): EAGVVQSPRYKIIEKKQPVAFWCNPISGHNTLYWYLQNLGQGPELLIRYENEEAVDDSQLPKDRFSAERLKGVDSTLKIQPAELGDSAVYLCASSSGGQETQYFGPGTRLLVL.

The V gene is TRBV10-3, the J gene TRBJ1-2; D is uncertain. Trimming stripped 6 bases from V and 7 bases from J, with 18 bases between. CDR1 is ENHRY and CDR2 is SYGVKD in the germline V gene. This CDR3 has 14 amino acids. In DNA, the CDR3 is TGTGCCATCAGCGTGGCACGTGGAACGGGTGGCTACACCTTC. It codes for CAISVARGTGGYTF.

The J gene is TRBJ2-7, the V gene TRBV28, with 8 bases fitting TRBD2. CDR1 MDHEN and CDR2 SYDVKM come from the germline V gene. J was trimmed by 3 bases and V by 5 bases; bases with no gene match: 9. This CDR3 is 15 amino acids long. The CDR3 spells CASSEYSGTSYEQYF. The CDR3 DNA follows: TGTGCCAGCAGTGAGTATTCCGGGACTAGCTACGAGCAGTACTTC. Full variable domain (outside the CDR3, taken from reference TRBV28 and TRBJ2-7): DVKVTQSSRYLVKRTGEKVFLECVQDMDHENMFWYRQDPGLGLRLIYFSYDVKMKEKGDIPEGYSVSREKKERFSLILESASTNQTSMYLCASSEYSGTSYEQYFGPGTRLTVT.

The V call is TRBV12-5, the J call TRBJ1-4, with D possibly TRBD1 on 5 matching bases. Germline CDR1 LGHNT, CDR2 FRNRAP. V shed 3 bases and J shed 3 bases, with 11 bases lying between them. The CDR3 sequence is 15 residues long. The CDR3 DNA sequence: TGTGCTAGTGGTTTAGAACAGGCAGCTAATGAAAAACTGTTTTTT. It specifies CASGLEQAANEKLFF.

This chain links TRBV6-6 with TRBJ1-1; 7 bases agree with TRBD1. Looked up from germline, CDR1 is MNHNY and CDR2 is SVGAGI (reference sequence). The V segment lost 10 bases and the J segment 4 bases; nucleotides outside the gene matches: 9. This CDR3 spans 13 amino acids. The CDR3 nucleotides read TGTGCCACCGCGACAGGGACAATCACTGAAGCTTTCTTT. It translates to CATATGTITEAFF.

The rearrangement uses TRBV4-3 and TRBJ2-7, with 7 bases lining up with TRBD2. Germline values: CDR1 LGHNA, CDR2 YSLEER. V shed 0 bases, J shed 0 bases, and the junction held 2 bases outside the gene matches. The CDR3 spans 15 residues. CDR3 protein: CASSQDLADSYEQYF. CDR3 sequence (DNA): TGCGCCAGCAGCCAAGACCTAGCGGACTCCTACGAGCAGTACTTC.

This chain links TRBV6-5 with TRBJ1-2, with no clear D. V shed 6 bases and J shed 8 bases, with 13 bases lying between them. Germline V gene lookup returns CDR1 MNHEY and CDR2 SVGAGI. The CDR3 runs 12 residues. The CDR3 region has the DNA TGTGCCAGCAGGTCGAACAAGTGGGGCTACACCTTC. Protein product: CASRSNKWGYTF.

This chain links TRBV6-5 with TRBJ1-4; 9 bases are shared with TRBD1. The CDR3 covers 15 residues. Trimming at V came to 4 bases and at J to 8 bases, leaving 8 bases not matched to a gene. Germline CDR1 MNHEY, CDR2 SVGAGI. The CDR3 region has the DNA TGTGCCAGCAGTTCCCAAGGACAGGGGAGGGAAAAACTGTTTTTT. Translation: CASSSQGQGREKLFF.

The V gene is TRBV29-1, the J gene TRBJ2-7, with a tentative D call TRBD1 (6 bases). Germline CDR1 is SQVTM and CDR2 is ANQGSEA. CDR3 length: 13 amino acids. Trimming left V 6 bases short and J 4 bases short, with 16 bases between. In DNA, the CDR3 is TGCAGCGTGATTACAGGGAAGAAGTACGAGCAGTACTTC. Its protein product is CSVITGKKYEQYF.

CDR3 region: CASSLVGVGAGANVLTF. The CDR3 DNA is TGCGCCAGCAGCTTGGTTGGAGTCGGAGCTGGGGCCAACGTCCTGACTTTC. V usage is TRBV5-1 and J usage is TRBJ2-6; D unclear. Between the trimmed V and J ends, which lost 0 bases and 2 bases, there was a span of 12 bases. Germline loops: CDR1 SGHRS, CDR2 YFSETQ. There are 17 residues in the CDR3.

V gene TRBV6-1 combines with J gene TRBJ2-2; 8 positions match TRBD1. Trimming took 7 bases from V and 2 from J; bases not matched to a gene: 6. The length of the CDR3 is 15 residues. CDR1 and CDR2 (germline): MNHNS, SASEGT. CDR3: CASTQTGVNTGELFF. In DNA, the CDR3 is TGTGCCAGCACCCAGACAGGGGTCAACACCGGGGAGCTGTTTTTT.

V is TRBV2 and J is TRBJ2-3, with D maybe TRBD2 (5 bases). Germline CDR1 SNHLY, CDR2 FYNNEI. The V gene lost 6 bases and the J gene lost 4 bases, with 14 bases spanning the gap. This CDR3 region has 14 residues. The CDR3 region is CASSTTRLADTQYF. As DNA, the CDR3 is TGTGCCAGCAGCACAACTAGGTTGGCAGATACGCAGTATTTT. Full variable domain (missing parts from reference TRBV2 and TRBJ2-3): EPEVTQTPSHQVTQMGQEVILRCVPISNHLYFYWYRQILGQKVEFLVSFYNNEISEKSEIFDDQFSVERPDGSNFTLKIRSTKLEDSAMYFCASSTTRLADTQYFGPGTRLTVL.

This clone showed up just once. The gene calls are TRBV9 and TRBJ1-1; D possibly corresponds to TRBD1 (6 bases). Germline V gives CDR1 SGDLS, CDR2 YYNGEE. This CDR3 spans 20 amino acids. Trimming removed 4 bases from V and 1 base from J, with 29 bases in between. The CDR3, as DNA: TGTGCCAGCAGCCCTCGCACAAAAACACAGGGAGGGGTGGGGAACACTGAAGCTTTCTTT. Its translation is CASSPRTKTQGGVGNTEAFF.

J is TRBJ2-7 and V is TRBV10-2, with 9 positions matching TRBD2. The trim removed 10 bases at V and 4 bases at J, leaving 5 bases unmatched. Germline CDR1 reads WSHSY; CDR2 reads SAAADI. This CDR3 region has 12 residues. The CDR3 nucleotides are TGCGCCACCGGGACTAGCAGATACGAGCAGTACTTC. Amino acid sequence: CATGTSRYEQYF.

The chain links TRBV5-6 to TRBJ2-3; tentative D call: TRBD2 (6 bases). This CDR3 comprises 17 residues. Trimming left V 0 bases short and J 0 bases short, with 14 bases between. Looked up from germline, CDR1 is SGHDT and CDR2 is YYEEEE. CDR3 in amino acids: CASSLASGLASTDTQYF. In nucleotides, the CDR3 is TGTGCCAGCAGCTTGGCATCAGGGCTAGCGAGCACAGATACGCAGTATTTT.

The chain is built from TRBV2 and TRBJ1-5, with D possibly TRBD1 on 5 matching bases. There are 14 residues in the CDR3. Germline CDR1 reads SNHLY; CDR2 reads FYNNEI. V was clipped by 3 bases and J by 4 bases, with 10 bases between them. The CDR3: CASSERQSNQPQHF. The CDR3 coding sequence is TGTGCCAGCAGTGAGCGACAGAGTAATCAGCCCCAGCATTTT.

This clone was observed once. This chain connects TRBV28 to TRBJ2-7; 7 bases match TRBD1. The CDR3 totals 15 residues. Trimming removed 4 bases from V and 3 bases from J; junction bases left unmatched: 9. The germline CDR1 and CDR2 sequences are MDHEN and SYDVKM. In nucleotides, the CDR3 is TGTGCCAGCAGTTCGACCTGGACAGGAAACTACGAGCAGTACTTC. Translated, it gives CASSSTWTGNYEQYF. The whole variable domain, remainder taken from reference TRBV28 and TRBJ2-7, is DVKVTQSSRYLVKRTGEKVFLECVQDMDHENMFWYRQDPGLGLRLIYFSYDVKMKEKGDIPEGYSVSREKKERFSLILESASTNQTSMYLCASSSTWTGNYEQYFGPGTRLTVT.

In its sample, this clone was seen a few times. Other DNA sequences in the same sample also yield this CDR3. The V call is TRBV5-1, the J call TRBJ1-2; maybe TRBD1 (5 bases). V shed 3 bases and J shed 1 base, with 7 bases lying between them. Germline CDR1 reads SGHRS; CDR2 reads YFSETQ. The length of the CDR3 is 13 residues. CDR3: CASSSTVNYGYTF. The CDR3 coding sequence is TGCGCCAGCAGCTCGACAGTTAACTATGGCTACACCTTC.

The chain links TRBV6-6 to TRBJ2-7; 7 bases line up with TRBD1. The CDR3 has 13 residues. V lost 7 bases to trimming and J lost 2 bases; unmatched junction nucleotides: 5. CDR1 is MNHNY and CDR2 is SVGAGI in the germline V gene (reference sequence). The CDR3 region has the DNA TGTGCCAGCACCGGGACAGCGACCTACGAGCAGTACTTC. This encodes CASTGTATYEQYF.

The chain combines TRBV5-1 with TRBJ2-2, with TRBD2 identical over 9 bases. V lost 0 bases to trimming and J lost 3 bases; unmatched junction nucleotides: 3. The CDR3 is made up of 16 amino acids. CDR1 and CDR2 (germline): SGHRS, YFSETQ. This CDR3 reads CASSLVSGGHTGELFF. CDR3 sequence (DNA): TGCGCCAGCAGCTTGGTTAGCGGGGGTCACACCGGGGAGCTGTTTTTT. Full variable domain (remainder filled in from reference TRBV5-1 and TRBJ2-2): KAGVTQTPRYLIKTRGQQVTLSCSPISGHRSVSWYQQTPGQGLQFLFEYFSETQRNKGNFPGRFSGRQFSNSRSEMNVSTLELGDSALYLCASSLVSGGHTGELFFGEGSRLTVL.

This chain uses TRBV7-6 with TRBJ2-1; TRBD1 might be the D (6 bases). CDR1 and CDR2 from the germline V gene are SGHVS and FNYEAQ. Trimming cost V 5 bases and J 0 bases, with 14 bases left between them. The CDR3 spans 16 residues. CDR3 amino acids: CASSPGQRYSYNEQFF. In DNA, the CDR3 is TGTGCCAGCAGCCCCGGACAGAGATACTCCTACAATGAGCAGTTCTTC. Combining the CDR3 with reference TRBV7-6 and TRBJ2-1 gives the whole variable domain GAGVSQSPRYKVTKRGQDVALRCDPISGHVSLYWYRQALGQGPEFLTYFNYEAQQDKSGLPNDRFSAERPEGSISTLTIQRTEQRDSAMYRCASSPGQRYSYNEQFFGPGTRLTVL.

V is TRBV27 and J is TRBJ2-3; the D is unclear. The CDR3 spans 17 residues. Between the trimmed V and J ends, which lost 4 bases and 5 bases, there was a span of 22 bases. Germline V gene data show CDR1 as MNHEY and CDR2 as SMNVEV (reference sequence). The CDR3 DNA is TGTGCCAGCAGTTCCGCCCTCGGCAGGCCCCCCGGAGATACGCAGTATTTT. This codes for CASSSALGRPPGDTQYF.

This sequence joins TRBV5-1 and TRBJ2-1, with TRBD2 as a possible D gene (5 bases). With 3 bases removed from V and 1 base from J, the gap between germline ends came to 14 bases. Germline lookup yields CDR1 SGHRS and CDR2 YFSETQ. This CDR3 is 16 amino acids long. CDR3: CASSSEAAASYNEQFF. DNA of the CDR3: TGCGCCAGCAGCTCCGAAGCGGCTGCATCCTACAATGAGCAGTTCTTC. Supplemented by reference TRBV5-1 and TRBJ2-1, the full variable domain reads KAGVTQTPRYLIKTRGQQVTLSCSPISGHRSVSWYQQTPGQGLQFLFEYFSETQRNKGNFPGRFSGRQFSNSRSEMNVSTLELGDSALYLCASSSEAAASYNEQFFGPGTRLTVL.

The V call is TRBV18, the J call TRBJ2-7, with D possibly matching TRBD2 (6 bases). The germline V gene encodes CDR1 KGHSH and CDR2 LQKENI. The CDR3 runs to 14 residues. The V end was cut by 0 bases, the J end by 2 bases, with 8 bases between. For the CDR3, the DNA is TGTGCCAGCTCACCACCGCGGGATGCCTACGAGCAGTACTTC. Residues: CASSPPRDAYEQYF.

The chain combines TRBV19 with TRBJ2-7; TRBD1 might be the D (6 bases). The germline V and J ends were trimmed by 10 bases and 6 bases, with 16 bases remaining between them. The CDR3 spans 12 residues. Per germline, CDR1 LNHDA and CDR2 SQIVND (reference sequence). As DNA, the CDR3 is TGTGCCACAAATACAGGGAATGGCGAGCAGTACTTC. Its translation is CATNTGNGEQYF.

The chain is built from TRBV6-5 and TRBJ1-1; possibly TRBD1 for D (5 bases). Germline CDR1 is MNHEY and CDR2 is SVGAGI. Between the trimmed V and J ends, which lost 7 bases and 5 bases, there was a span of 8 bases. The CDR3 is 11 residues long. The CDR3 loop is CASNQGTEAFF. The CDR3 DNA sequence: TGTGCCAGCAACCAGGGTACTGAAGCTTTCTTT.

The V and J genes are TRBV6-5 and TRBJ2-3; possible D gene TRBD2, 6 bases. The CDR3 spans 12 residues. In germline, CDR1 is MNHEY, CDR2 SVGAGI. The V end was cut by 8 bases, the J end by 9 bases, with 15 bases between. CDR3: CASRRAGATQYF. The CDR3 bases are TGTGCCAGCCGGAGGGCCGGGGCCACGCAGTATTTT.

The chain combines TRBV18 with TRBJ1-3; a weak D match, TRBD1 (6 bases). The V gene's germline CDR1 is KGHSH and CDR2 LQKENI. Between the trimmed V and J ends, which lost 6 bases and 0 bases, there was a span of 21 bases. This CDR3 is built from 18 residues. CDR3 sequence: CASSSSPQGPTSGNTIYF. The DNA for the CDR3 is TGTGCCAGCTCGTCTTCGCCTCAGGGGCCCACCTCTGGAAACACCATATATTTT.

The rearrangement uses TRBV9 and TRBJ2-2; 10 nucleotides align to TRBD2. Germline V CDR1 and CDR2: SGDLS, YYNGEE. The J segment lost 4 bases and the V segment lost 2 bases, leaving 8 bases of the junction unmatched. The CDR3 runs 17 residues. CDR3 loop: CASSVERTSGPTGELFF. As DNA, the CDR3 is TGTGCCAGCAGCGTGGAAAGGACTAGCGGCCCCACCGGGGAGCTGTTTTTT.

The V call is TRBV18, the J call TRBJ1-4; 10 bases agree with TRBD1. Germline values: CDR1 KGHSH, CDR2 LQKENI. CDR3 length equals 14 residues. The trim removed 8 bases at V and 5 bases at J, leaving 5 bases unmatched. CDR3 loop: CASAQGQGNEKLFF. The DNA for the CDR3 is TGTGCCAGCGCACAGGGACAGGGGAATGAAAAACTGTTTTTT.